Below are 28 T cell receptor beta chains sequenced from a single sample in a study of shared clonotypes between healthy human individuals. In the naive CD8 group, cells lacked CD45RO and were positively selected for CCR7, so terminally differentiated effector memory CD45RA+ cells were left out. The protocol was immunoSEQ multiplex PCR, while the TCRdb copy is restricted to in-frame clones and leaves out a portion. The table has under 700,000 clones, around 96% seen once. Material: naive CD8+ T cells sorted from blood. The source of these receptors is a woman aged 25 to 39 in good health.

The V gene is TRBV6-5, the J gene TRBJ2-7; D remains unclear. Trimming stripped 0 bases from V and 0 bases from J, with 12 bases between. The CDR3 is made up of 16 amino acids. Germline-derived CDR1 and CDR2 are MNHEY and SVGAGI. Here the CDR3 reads CASSYSSQLISYEQYF. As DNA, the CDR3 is TGTGCCAGCAGTTACTCGTCCCAGCTTATCTCCTACGAGCAGTACTTC.

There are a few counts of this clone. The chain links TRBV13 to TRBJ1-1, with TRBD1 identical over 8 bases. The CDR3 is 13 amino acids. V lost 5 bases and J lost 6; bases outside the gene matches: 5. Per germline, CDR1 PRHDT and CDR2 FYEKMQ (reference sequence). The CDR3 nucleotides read TGTGCCAGCAGCCCCGACAGGGGCGCTGAAGCTTTCTTT. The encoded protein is CASSPDRGAEAFF.

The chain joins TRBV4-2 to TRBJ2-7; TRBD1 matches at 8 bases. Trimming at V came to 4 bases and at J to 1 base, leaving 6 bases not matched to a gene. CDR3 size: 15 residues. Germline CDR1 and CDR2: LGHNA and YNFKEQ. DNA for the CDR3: TGTGCCAGCAGCCCGGACAGGGCAGGGTCCTACGAGCAGTACTTC. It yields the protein CASSPDRAGSYEQYF.

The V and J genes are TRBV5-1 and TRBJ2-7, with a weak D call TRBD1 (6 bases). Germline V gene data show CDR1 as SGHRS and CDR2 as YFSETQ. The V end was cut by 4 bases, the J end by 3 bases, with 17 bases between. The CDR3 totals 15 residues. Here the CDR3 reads CASSPGSRGGYEQYF. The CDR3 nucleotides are TGCGCCAGCAGCCCGGGATCCAGGGGCGGCTACGAGCAGTACTTC.

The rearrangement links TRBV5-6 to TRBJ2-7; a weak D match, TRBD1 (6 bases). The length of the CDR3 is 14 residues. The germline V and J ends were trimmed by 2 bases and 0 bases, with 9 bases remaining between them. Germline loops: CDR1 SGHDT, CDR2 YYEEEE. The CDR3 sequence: CASSFTGSSYEQYF. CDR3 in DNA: TGTGCCAGCAGCTTCACAGGGAGCTCCTACGAGCAGTACTTC.

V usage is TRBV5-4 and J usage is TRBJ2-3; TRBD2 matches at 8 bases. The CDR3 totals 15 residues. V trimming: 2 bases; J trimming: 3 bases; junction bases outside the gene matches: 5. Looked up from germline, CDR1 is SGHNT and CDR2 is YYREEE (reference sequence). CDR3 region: CASSFSGSKTDTQYF. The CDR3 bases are TGTGCCAGCAGCTTCAGCGGGAGTAAGACAGATACGCAGTATTTT.

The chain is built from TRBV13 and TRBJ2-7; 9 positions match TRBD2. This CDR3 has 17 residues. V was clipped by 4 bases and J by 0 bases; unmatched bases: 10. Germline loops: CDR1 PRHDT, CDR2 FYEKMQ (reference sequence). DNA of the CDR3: TGTGCCAGCAGCTCAACGGACGGGACTAGCAGCTCCTACGAGCAGTACTTC. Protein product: CASSSTDGTSSSYEQYF.

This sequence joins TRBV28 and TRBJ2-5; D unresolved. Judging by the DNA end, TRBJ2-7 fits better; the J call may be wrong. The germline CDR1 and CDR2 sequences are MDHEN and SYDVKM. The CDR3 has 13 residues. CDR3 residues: CASSLGVTYEQYF. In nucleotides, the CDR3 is TGTGCCAGCAGTTTAGGGGTTACCTACGAGCAGTACTTC.

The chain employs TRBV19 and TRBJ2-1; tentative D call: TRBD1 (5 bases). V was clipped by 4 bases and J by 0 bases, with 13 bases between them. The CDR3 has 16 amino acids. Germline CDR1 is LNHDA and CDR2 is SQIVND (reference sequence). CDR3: CASSKTQAPSYNEQFF. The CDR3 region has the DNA TGTGCCAGTAGTAAAACACAGGCCCCCTCCTACAATGAGCAGTTCTTC.

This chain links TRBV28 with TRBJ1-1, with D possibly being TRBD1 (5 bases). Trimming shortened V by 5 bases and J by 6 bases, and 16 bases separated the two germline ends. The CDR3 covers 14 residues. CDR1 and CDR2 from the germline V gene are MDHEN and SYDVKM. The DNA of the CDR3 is TGTGCCAGCAGTATTTGGGACTCTGAGCCTGAAGCTTTCTTT. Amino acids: CASSIWDSEPEAFF.

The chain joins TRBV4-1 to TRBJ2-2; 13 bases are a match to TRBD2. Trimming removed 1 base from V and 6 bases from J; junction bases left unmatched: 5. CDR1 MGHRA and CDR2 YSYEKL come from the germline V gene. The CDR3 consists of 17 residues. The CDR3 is CASSQAELAGGSGELFF. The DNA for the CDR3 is TGCGCCAGCAGCCAAGCAGAACTAGCGGGAGGGTCCGGGGAGCTGTTTTTT.

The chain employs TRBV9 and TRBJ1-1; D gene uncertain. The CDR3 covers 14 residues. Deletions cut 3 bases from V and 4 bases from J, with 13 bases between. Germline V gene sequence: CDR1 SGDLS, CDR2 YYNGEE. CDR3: CASSGVGGVTEAFF. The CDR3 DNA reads TGTGCCAGCAGCGGAGTCGGAGGAGTCACTGAAGCTTTCTTT. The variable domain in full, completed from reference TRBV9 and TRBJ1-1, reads DSGVTQTPKHLITATGQRVTLRCSPRSGDLSVYWYQQSLDQGLQFLIQYYNGEERAKGNILERFSAQQFPDLHSELNLSSLELGDSALYFCASSGVGGVTEAFFGQGTRLTVV.

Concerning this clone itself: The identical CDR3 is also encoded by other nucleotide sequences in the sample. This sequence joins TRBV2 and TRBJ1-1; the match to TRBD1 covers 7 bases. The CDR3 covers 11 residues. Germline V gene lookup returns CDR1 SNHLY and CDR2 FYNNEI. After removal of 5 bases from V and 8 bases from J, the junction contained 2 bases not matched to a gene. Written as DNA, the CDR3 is TGTGCCAGCAGTTGGGACAGCGAAGCTTTCTTT. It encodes CASSWDSEAFF.

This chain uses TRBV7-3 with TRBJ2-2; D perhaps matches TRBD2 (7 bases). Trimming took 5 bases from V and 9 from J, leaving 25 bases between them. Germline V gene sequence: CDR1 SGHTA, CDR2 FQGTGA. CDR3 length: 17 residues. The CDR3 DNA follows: TGTGCCAGCAGCCCGGAACAGGGTGGGAGGGAGCGACGGGAGCTGTTTTTT. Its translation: CASSPEQGGRERRELFF.

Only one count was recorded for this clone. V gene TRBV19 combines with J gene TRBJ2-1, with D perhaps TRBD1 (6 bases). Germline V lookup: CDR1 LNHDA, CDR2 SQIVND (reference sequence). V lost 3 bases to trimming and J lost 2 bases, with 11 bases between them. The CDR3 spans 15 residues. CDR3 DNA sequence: TGTGCCAGTAGTATGACAGGCGCTACCTACAATGAGCAGTTCTTC. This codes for CASSMTGATYNEQFF.

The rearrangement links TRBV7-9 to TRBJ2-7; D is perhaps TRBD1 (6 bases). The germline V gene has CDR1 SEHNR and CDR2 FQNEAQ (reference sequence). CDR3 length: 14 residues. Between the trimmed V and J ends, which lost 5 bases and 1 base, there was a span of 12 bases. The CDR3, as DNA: TGTGCCAGCAGCACCACCCAGGGGTCCTACGAGCAGTACTTC. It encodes CASSTTQGSYEQYF.

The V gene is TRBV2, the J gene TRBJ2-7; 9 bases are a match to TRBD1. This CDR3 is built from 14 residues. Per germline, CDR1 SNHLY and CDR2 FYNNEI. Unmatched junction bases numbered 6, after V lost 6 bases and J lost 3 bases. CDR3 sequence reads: CASRPGQGFYEQYF. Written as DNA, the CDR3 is TGTGCCAGCAGACCGGGACAGGGTTTCTACGAGCAGTACTTC.

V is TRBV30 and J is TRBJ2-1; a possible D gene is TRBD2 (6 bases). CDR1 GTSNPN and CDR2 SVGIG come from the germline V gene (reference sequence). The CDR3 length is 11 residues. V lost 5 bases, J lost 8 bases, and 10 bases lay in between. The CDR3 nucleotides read TGTGCCTGGCGGGACTCCCATGAGCAGTTCTTC. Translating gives CAWRDSHEQFF.

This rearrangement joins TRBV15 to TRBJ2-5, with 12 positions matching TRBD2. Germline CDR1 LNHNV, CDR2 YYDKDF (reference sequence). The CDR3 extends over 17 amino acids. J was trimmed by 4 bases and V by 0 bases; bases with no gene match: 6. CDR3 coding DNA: TGTGCCACCAGCAGAGAAGGGCTAGCGGGAGGGCGAGAGACCCAGTACTTC. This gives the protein CATSREGLAGGRETQYF.

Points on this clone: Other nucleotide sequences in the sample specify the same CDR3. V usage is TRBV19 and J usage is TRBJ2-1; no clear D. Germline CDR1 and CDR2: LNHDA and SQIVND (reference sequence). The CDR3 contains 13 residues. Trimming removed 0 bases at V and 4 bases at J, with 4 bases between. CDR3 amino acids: CASSIEGYNEQFF. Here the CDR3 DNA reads TGTGCCAGTAGTATAGAGGGATACAATGAGCAGTTCTTC.

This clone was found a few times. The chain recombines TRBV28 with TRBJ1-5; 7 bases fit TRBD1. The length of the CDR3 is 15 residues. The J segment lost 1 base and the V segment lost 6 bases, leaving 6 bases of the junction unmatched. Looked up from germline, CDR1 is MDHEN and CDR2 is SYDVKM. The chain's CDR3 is CASSYGTASNQPQHF. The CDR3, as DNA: TGTGCCAGCAGCTACGGGACAGCGAGCAATCAGCCCCAGCATTTT. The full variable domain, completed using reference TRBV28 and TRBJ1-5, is DVKVTQSSRYLVKRTGEKVFLECVQDMDHENMFWYRQDPGLGLRLIYFSYDVKMKEKGDIPEGYSVSREKKERFSLILESASTNQTSMYLCASSYGTASNQPQHFGDGTRLSIL.

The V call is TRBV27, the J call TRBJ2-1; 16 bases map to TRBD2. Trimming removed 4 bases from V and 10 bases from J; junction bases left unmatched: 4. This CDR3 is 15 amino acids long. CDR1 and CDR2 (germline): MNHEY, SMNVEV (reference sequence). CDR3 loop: CASSSPGLAGGEQFF. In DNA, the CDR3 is TGTGCCAGCAGTTCACCGGGACTAGCGGGAGGGGAGCAGTTCTTC.

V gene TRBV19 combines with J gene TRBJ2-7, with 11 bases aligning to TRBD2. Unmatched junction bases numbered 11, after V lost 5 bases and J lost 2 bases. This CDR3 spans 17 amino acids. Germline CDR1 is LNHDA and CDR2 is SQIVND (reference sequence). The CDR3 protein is CASSAAHTLAGAYEQYF. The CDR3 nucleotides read TGTGCCAGTAGTGCGGCCCATACACTAGCGGGAGCCTACGAGCAGTACTTC.

The CDR3 reads CASSVGTSGRSTGELFF. CDR3 coding DNA: TGTGCCAGCAGCGTAGGGACTAGCGGGCGGTCCACCGGGGAGCTGTTTTTT. The chain recombines TRBV9 with TRBJ2-2; 11 bases line up with TRBD2. Germline CDR1 is SGDLS and CDR2 is YYNGEE. V lost 0 bases to trimming and J lost 4 bases; unmatched junction nucleotides: 5. The CDR3 is 17 residues long.

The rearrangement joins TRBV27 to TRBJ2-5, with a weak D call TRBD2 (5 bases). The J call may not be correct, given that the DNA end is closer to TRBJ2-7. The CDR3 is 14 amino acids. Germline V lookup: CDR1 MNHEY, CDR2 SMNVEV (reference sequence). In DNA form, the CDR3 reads TGTGCCAGCAGTTTACAGAGTGGAGGCTACGAGCAGTACTTC. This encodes CASSLQSGGYEQYF.

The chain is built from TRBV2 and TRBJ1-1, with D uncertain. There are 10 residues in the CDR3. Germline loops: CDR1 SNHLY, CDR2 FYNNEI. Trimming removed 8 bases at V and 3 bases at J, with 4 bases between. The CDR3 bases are TGTGCCAGCGGTTACACTGAAGCTTTCTTT. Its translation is CASGYTEAFF.

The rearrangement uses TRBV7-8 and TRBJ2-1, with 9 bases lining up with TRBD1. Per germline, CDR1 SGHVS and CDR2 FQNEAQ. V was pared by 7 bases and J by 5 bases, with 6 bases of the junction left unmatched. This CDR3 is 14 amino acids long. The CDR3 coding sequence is TGTGCCAGCATCCCGGGACAGGGACACAATGAGCAGTTCTTC. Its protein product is CASIPGQGHNEQFF.

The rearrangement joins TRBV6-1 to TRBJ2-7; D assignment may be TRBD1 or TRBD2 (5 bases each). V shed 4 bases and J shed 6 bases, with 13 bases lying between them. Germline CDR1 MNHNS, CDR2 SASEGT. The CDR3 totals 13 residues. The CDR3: CASSAGTSPEQYF. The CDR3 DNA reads TGTGCCAGCAGTGCAGGGACCAGCCCCGAGCAGTACTTC.